The 8 T cell receptor beta chains below were found in one sample sequenced in a study of Graves' ophthalmopathy and Graves' hyperthyroidism. RNA transcripts were the source from which TCR beta CDR3 regions were amplified. The first-round RT-PCR employed HTBI primers together with the Qiagen OneStep RT-PCR kit. A multiplex PCR was then performed as the second round. TCRdb itself ran the multiplex PCR reads through MiXCR, one entry per CDR3 protein. The sample shows approximately 160,000 distinct CDR3 sequences, approximately 38% of them seen only once. Input material: peripheral blood. The source is a woman aged 40 to 50 with Graves' ophthalmopathy.

The V call is TRBV20-1, the J call TRBJ2-7; D remains unclear. CDR1 DFQATT and CDR2 SNEGSKA come from the germline V gene (reference sequence). V was cut by 1 base and J by 0 bases, with 7 bases left in between. CDR3 length equals 13 residues. The CDR3 region has the DNA TGCAGTGCTAGAGGACTGATCTCCTACGAGCAGTACTTC. This encodes CSARGLISYEQYF.

This clonotype was counted at least ten times. The chain has TRBV28 and TRBJ1-6; D is possibly TRBD1 (6 bases). Trimming left V 6 bases short and J 7 bases short, with 13 bases between. Germline V gene lookup returns CDR1 MDHEN and CDR2 SYDVKM. The CDR3 length is 14 residues. The CDR3 loop reads CASRPQGQNSPLHF. The CDR3 nucleotides read TGTGCCAGCAGACCGCAGGGACAAAATTCACCCCTCCACTTT.

J is TRBJ2-5 and V is TRBV6-2 or TRBV6-3; D may correspond to TRBD1 or TRBD2 (5 bases each). The CDR3 extends over 14 amino acids. Germline CDR1 MNHEY, CDR2 SVGEGT. The V end was cut by 5 bases, the J end by 2 bases, with 12 bases between. CDR3 in DNA: TGTGCCAGCAGTCAGGGACGGAGACAAGAGACCCAGTACTTC. This translates into CASSQGRRQETQYF.

The CDR3 nucleotides read TGTGCCAGCACCAACGTCGGAAGAGCTGGGGCCAACGTCCTGACTTTC. It translates to CASTNVGRAGANVLTF. This sequence joins TRBV6-2 or TRBV6-3 and TRBJ2-6; D unresolved. Trimming cost V 7 bases and J 2 bases, with 15 bases left between them. Germline V CDR1 and CDR2: MNHEY, SVGEGT. The CDR3 contains 16 residues.

J is TRBJ2-5 and V is TRBV12-5; no definite D call. Germline V gives CDR1 LGHNT, CDR2 FRNRAP. This CDR3 comprises 15 residues. V was clipped by 7 bases and J by 1 base, with 16 bases between them. This chain's CDR3 is CASVARNRAQETQYF. CDR3 nucleotide sequence: TGTGCTAGTGTGGCACGCAACAGAGCCCAAGAGACCCAGTACTTC.

This chain links TRBV20-1 with TRBJ1-5; D is ambiguous. Trimming left V 3 bases short and J 6 bases short, with 15 bases between. The CDR3 is 14 amino acids. Germline V gives CDR1 DFQATT, CDR2 SNEGSKA (reference sequence). This chain's CDR3 is CSASATGSGQPQHF. The CDR3 DNA reads TGCAGTGCTAGCGCTACGGGGTCGGGTCAGCCCCAGCATTTT.

This clonotype was recorded many times. The rearrangement joins TRBV19 to TRBJ1-1, with D possibly matching TRBD1 (5 bases). V was pared by 7 bases and J by 1 base, with 16 bases between. Germline V gives CDR1 LNHDA, CDR2 SQIVND (reference sequence). This CDR3 region has 15 residues. CDR3 in amino acids: CASTYSPDRNTEAFF. In DNA, the CDR3 is TGTGCCAGTACCTATTCACCCGACAGGAACACTGAAGCTTTCTTT. Looking up the rest from reference TRBV19 and TRBJ1-1 gives the full variable domain: DGGITQSPKYLFRKEGQNVTLSCEQNLNHDAMYWYRQDPGQGLRLIYYSQIVNDFQKGDIAEGYSVSREKKESFPLTVTSAQKNPTAFYLCASTYSPDRNTEAFFGQGTRLTVV.

The sample holds many counts of this clonotype. The V call is TRBV19, the J call TRBJ1-5, with 9 bases matching TRBD1. Per germline, CDR1 LNHDA and CDR2 SQIVND (reference sequence). CDR3 length equals 14 residues. V dropped 7 bases and J dropped 6; count of bases not matched to a gene: 7. The CDR3 is CASNLGQGPQPQHF. The CDR3 bases are TGTGCCAGTAACCTCGGACAGGGGCCTCAGCCCCAGCATTTT.